Presented here are 27 T cell receptor beta chains from one specimen sequenced in a study of cytomegalovirus exposure and HLA in healthy donors. The PCR used 60 Vbeta and 13 Jbeta primers. This table comes from immunoSEQ multiplex PCR, and its TCRdb copy is limited to in-frame clones, with some not included. This table has about 100,000 clones, 60% to 80% appearing once. What was sequenced was PBMCs. The origin of the receptors is a man aged 50 to 59 in good health and CMV-seropositive.

V and J are TRBV11-2 and TRBJ1-4; 7 bases fit TRBD1. The germline V gene has CDR1 SGHAT and CDR2 FQNNGV. J lost 4 bases, V lost 8 bases, and 16 bases had no gene match. This CDR3 is built from 17 residues. This CDR3 reads CASGKRTGGGYNEKLFF. The CDR3 region has the DNA TGTGCCAGCGGAAAAAGGACAGGAGGGGGATATAATGAAAAACTGTTTTTT.

This clone was recorded only once. The chain is built from TRBV15 and TRBJ2-7; 8 bases line up with TRBD1. This CDR3 contains 15 residues. Unmatched junction bases numbered 5, after V lost 3 bases and J lost 1 base. Germline lookup yields CDR1 LNHNV and CDR2 YYDKDF (reference sequence). This chain's CDR3 is CATSRDRQGSYEQYF. The CDR3 nucleotides read TGTGCCACCAGCAGGGATCGACAGGGGTCCTACGAGCAGTACTTC.

The chain links TRBV30 to TRBJ2-1; possible D gene TRBD2, 5 bases. The CDR3 has 11 residues. Trimming took 1 base from V and 9 from J, leaving 7 bases between them. Germline V gives CDR1 GTSNPN, CDR2 SVGIG (reference sequence). The CDR3 loop is CAWSAAGEQFF. The CDR3 nucleotides read TGTGCCTGGAGTGCGGCGGGTGAGCAGTTCTTC.

V gene TRBV9 combines with J gene TRBJ1-6, with 8 nucleotides matching TRBD1. CDR3 length equals 15 residues. The junction had 8 bases not matched to a gene; V was cut back by 4 bases and J by 8 bases. Germline values: CDR1 SGDLS, CDR2 YYNGEE. CDR3 sequence (DNA): TGTGCCAGCAGCATCGGACAGGGTCCGGATTCACCCCTCCACTTT. As protein: CASSIGQGPDSPLHF.

V gene TRBV28 combines with J gene TRBJ2-5; 7 bases are a match to TRBD2. Matching the DNA end better, TRBJ2-7 makes the J call doubtful. CDR3 length equals 12 residues. Looked up from germline, CDR1 is MDHEN and CDR2 is SYDVKM. In nucleotides, the CDR3 is TGTGCCAGCAGGACTAGCTTCTACGAGCAGTACTTC. It yields the protein CASRTSFYEQYF.

The chain uses TRBV18 and TRBJ2-3, with 7 bases lining up with TRBD1. The ends lost 4 bases at V and 6 bases at J; junction bases unmatched: 10. This CDR3 comprises 15 residues. From germline, CDR1 is KGHSH and CDR2 LQKENI. The CDR3 DNA reads as TGTGCCAGCTCACGACAGACAGGGACGACGGATACGCAGTATTTT. Translating it yields CASSRQTGTTDTQYF.

V gene TRBV6-5 combines with J gene TRBJ2-5; the match to TRBD2 covers 11 bases. Germline CDR1 reads MNHEY; CDR2 reads SVGAGI. V lost 6 bases and J lost 4; bases outside the gene matches: 4. This CDR3 contains 14 residues. CDR3 sequence reads: CASRLTSGGETQYF. CDR3 bases: TGTGCCAGCAGACTTACTAGCGGGGGAGAGACCCAGTACTTC.

The chain carries TRBV7-8 and TRBJ2-7, with a possible D match to TRBD1 (6 bases). The germline gives CDR1 SGHVS, CDR2 FQNEAQ. CDR3 length equals 14 residues. Between the trimmed V and J ends, which lost 5 bases and 2 bases, there was a span of 13 bases. This chain's CDR3 is CASSLSGGPYEQYF. The CDR3 nucleotides read TGTGCCAGCAGCCTAAGTGGGGGCCCCTACGAGCAGTACTTC.

The rearrangement uses TRBV19 and TRBJ2-7, with D perhaps matching TRBD2 (6 bases). Germline-derived CDR1 and CDR2 are LNHDA and SQIVND (reference sequence). The CDR3 is 15 residues long. Trimming left V 7 bases short and J 6 bases short, with 22 bases between. In DNA, the CDR3 is TGTGCCAGTAAGGATTCTCATGTCGGGGGACGCGAGCAGTACTTC. Protein product: CASKDSHVGGREQYF. Full variable domain (outside the CDR3, taken from reference TRBV19 and TRBJ2-7): DGGITQSPKYLFRKEGQNVTLSCEQNLNHDAMYWYRQDPGQGLRLIYYSQIVNDFQKGDIAEGYSVSREKKESFPLTVTSAQKNPTAFYLCASKDSHVGGREQYFGPGTRLTVT.

CDR3 sequence: CASSRGGGGTEAFF. Written as DNA, the CDR3 is TGTGCCAGCAGTCGAGGCGGGGGGGGAACTGAAGCTTTCTTT. The V gene is TRBV6-5, the J gene TRBJ1-1; TRBD1 might be the D (5 bases). Germline CDR1 MNHEY, CDR2 SVGAGI. The CDR3 is made up of 14 amino acids. Trimming pared 5 bases from V and 5 bases from J, leaving 15 bases between.

CDR3 in DNA: TGTGCCAGCAGCTTAGCTTCTAGCGGGGGGCAAGAGACCCAGTACTTC. Translating gives CASSLASSGGQETQYF. The chain has TRBV7-2 and TRBJ2-5; 11 bases match TRBD2. CDR1 and CDR2 from the germline V gene are SGHTA and FQGNSA. The CDR3 contains 16 residues. Unmatched junction bases numbered 2, after V lost 0 bases and J lost 2 bases.

This clone was seen only once. The V and J genes are TRBV5-1 and TRBJ1-1; D gene uncertain. The CDR3 is 15 residues long. The germline V gene has CDR1 SGHRS and CDR2 YFSETQ. The ends were cut back, 0 bases at V and 0 bases at J, with 9 bases in the middle. The CDR3 DNA follows: TGCGCCAGCAGCTTGGACGGGGTCCTGAACACTGAAGCTTTCTTT. Protein sequence: CASSLDGVLNTEAFF.

This chain joins TRBV4-3 and TRBJ2-6, with a weak D call TRBD2 (7 bases). The CDR3 has 19 amino acids. From germline, CDR1 is LGHNA and CDR2 YSLEER. The V end was cut by 0 bases, the J end by 1 base, with 16 bases between. The CDR3 sequence is CASSQDLGGLGSGANVLTF. The DNA for the CDR3 is TGCGCCAGCAGCCAAGATCTCGGGGGGCTGGGGTCTGGGGCCAACGTCCTGACTTTC.

The chain combines TRBV7-8 with TRBJ2-7, with D perhaps TRBD1 (6 bases). Per the germline V gene, CDR1 is SGHVS and CDR2 is FQNEAQ. V lost 5 bases and J 12 bases, leaving 17 bases between the germline ends. The CDR3 loop spans 12 amino acids. The CDR3 protein is CASSRQGQNPYF. Here the CDR3 DNA reads TGTGCCAGCAGCCGACAAGGACAGAATCCGTACTTC.

This clone was seen ten or more times. The chain combines TRBV29-1 with TRBJ2-7, with 7 bases identical to TRBD2. Germline V gene sequence: CDR1 SQVTM, CDR2 ANQGSEA. This CDR3 has 16 residues. The trim removed 0 bases at V and 1 base at J, leaving 9 bases unmatched. CDR3 sequence (DNA): TGCAGCGTTGAAGACCGGATAGCGGGTGCTTCCTACGAGCAGTACTTC. This sequence encodes CSVEDRIAGASYEQYF.

V usage is TRBV10-3 and J usage is TRBJ1-1, with a tentative D call TRBD1 (5 bases). V was pared by 5 bases and J by 1 base, with 26 bases between. This CDR3 region has 19 residues. CDR1 is ENHRY, CDR2 SYGVKD, per germline. CDR3 nucleotide sequence: TGTGCCATCAGTTTATGTTCAGGGAAGAAAACCCAAGGGAACACTGAAGCTTTCTTT. This sequence encodes CAISLCSGKKTQGNTEAFF.

Notes on this clone: Other DNA sequences in this specimen translate into the identical CDR3. This sequence joins TRBV9 and TRBJ1-1, with 8 bases lining up with TRBD1. V lost 4 bases, J lost 3 bases, and 5 bases stayed unmatched. Germline V gene data show CDR1 as SGDLS and CDR2 as YYNGEE. CDR3 length: 14 amino acids. The CDR3 spells CASSFTGGDTEAFF. The CDR3 DNA sequence: TGTGCCAGCAGCTTCACAGGGGGAGACACTGAAGCTTTCTTT.

The rearrangement uses TRBV30 and TRBJ2-3; a weak D match, TRBD1 (6 bases). Trimming pared 5 bases from V and 5 bases from J, leaving 14 bases between. Germline assignment: CDR1 GTSNPN and CDR2 SVGIG (reference sequence). CDR3 size: 13 residues. The CDR3 DNA reads TGTGCCTGGGGGGTACAGGGTGGAGATACGCAGTATTTT. Protein sequence: CAWGVQGGDTQYF.

The CDR3 is CASSQSSLRDRSQETQYF. CDR3 bases: TGCGCCAGCAGTCAATCGTCCCTCCGAGACAGGAGTCAAGAGACCCAGTACTTC. This chain links TRBV23-1 with TRBJ2-5; possibly TRBD1 for D (6 bases). TRBV23-1 carries the ORF label, with uncertain function. V was shortened by 0 bases and J by 2 bases, with 19 bases between the two germline ends. CDR3 length equals 18 residues.

With regard to this clone: A junction boundary mismatches the germline segment, possibly from a read error. The rearrangement uses TRBV7-9 and TRBJ1-2; 8 nucleotides match TRBD1. CDR1 is SEHNR, CDR2 FQNEAQ, per germline (reference sequence). The CDR3 runs 12 residues. The CDR3 here is CASEQGAYGYPF. The DNA of the CDR3 is TGTGCCAGCGAGCAGGGGGCCTATGGCTACCCCTTC.

The rearrangement joins TRBV30 to TRBJ1-2; D remains ambiguous. This CDR3 spans 15 amino acids. CDR1 and CDR2 from the germline V gene are GTSNPN and SVGIG (reference sequence). The V end was cut by 5 bases, the J end by 0 bases, with 16 bases between. The CDR3, as DNA: TGTGCCTGGGGCCCCCGAGACACCTCTAACTATGGCTACACCTTC. Encoded protein: CAWGPRDTSNYGYTF.

With respect to this clone: Other DNA sequences from this sample encode an identical CDR3 as well. The V and J genes are TRBV18 and TRBJ1-1; D is unclear. V was shortened by 3 bases and J by 3 bases, with 8 bases between the two germline ends. This CDR3 has 13 residues. Per the germline V gene, CDR1 is KGHSH and CDR2 is LQKENI. CDR3 sequence (DNA): TGTGCCAGCTCACCTATCGAGTACACTGAAGCTTTCTTT. Translated: CASSPIEYTEAFF.

Points on this clone: Germline and junction disagree at one end, which may indicate a read error. V gene TRBV29-1 combines with J gene TRBJ1-5; a weak D match, TRBD1 (5 bases). This CDR3 contains 11 residues. Germline V CDR1 and CDR2: SQVTM, ANQGSEA. The CDR3 bases are TGCAGCGTAGGGGAAAGGCAGCCCCAGAATTTT. It specifies CSVGERQPQNF.

The chain has TRBV6-5 and TRBJ1-4; no definite D call. V was clipped by 7 bases and J by 2 bases, with 11 bases between them. Looked up from germline, CDR1 is MNHEY and CDR2 is SVGAGI. This CDR3 is built from 14 residues. The CDR3, as DNA: TGTGCCAGCAAGAACGTAGTCACTAATGAAAAACTGTTTTTT. It codes for CASKNVVTNEKLFF.

This sequence joins TRBV13 and TRBJ2-7, with D perhaps TRBD2 (6 bases). This CDR3 region has 16 residues. V dropped 4 bases and J dropped 4 bases, with 20 bases sitting between them. CDR1 is PRHDT, CDR2 FYEKMQ, per germline (reference sequence). CDR3 in amino acids: CASSSKTSPSPYEQYF. In nucleotides, the CDR3 is TGTGCCAGCAGCTCAAAGACTAGTCCGTCCCCATACGAGCAGTACTTC.

This sequence joins TRBV30 and TRBJ2-7; TRBD1 aligns across 7 bases. The CDR3 is made up of 11 amino acids. V trimming: 2 bases; J trimming: 10 bases; junction bases outside the gene matches: 5. Looked up from germline, CDR1 is GTSNPN and CDR2 is SVGIG (reference sequence). The CDR3 protein is CAWSRTGPQYF. CDR3 in DNA: TGTGCCTGGAGTCGGACAGGTCCCCAGTACTTC.

The V and J genes are TRBV5-5 and TRBJ1-6; D is possibly TRBD1 (5 bases). V shed 1 base and J shed 7 bases, with 9 bases lying between them. This CDR3 comprises 14 residues. Germline CDR1 and CDR2: SGHKS and YYEKEE (reference sequence). The CDR3 spells CASSLSQGNSPLHF. The CDR3 region has the DNA TGTGCCAGCAGCTTGAGCCAGGGAAATTCACCCCTCCACTTT.